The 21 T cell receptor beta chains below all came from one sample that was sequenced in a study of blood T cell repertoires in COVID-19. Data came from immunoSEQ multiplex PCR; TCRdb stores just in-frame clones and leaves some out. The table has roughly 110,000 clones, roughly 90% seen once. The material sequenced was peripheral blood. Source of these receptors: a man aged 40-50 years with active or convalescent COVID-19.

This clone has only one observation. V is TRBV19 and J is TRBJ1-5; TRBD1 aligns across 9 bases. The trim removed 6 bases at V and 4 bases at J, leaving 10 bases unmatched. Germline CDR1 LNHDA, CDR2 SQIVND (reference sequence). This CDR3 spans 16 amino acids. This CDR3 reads CASSRSTGGENQPQHF. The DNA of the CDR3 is TGTGCCAGTAGCCGCTCGACAGGGGGAGAAAATCAGCCCCAGCATTTT.

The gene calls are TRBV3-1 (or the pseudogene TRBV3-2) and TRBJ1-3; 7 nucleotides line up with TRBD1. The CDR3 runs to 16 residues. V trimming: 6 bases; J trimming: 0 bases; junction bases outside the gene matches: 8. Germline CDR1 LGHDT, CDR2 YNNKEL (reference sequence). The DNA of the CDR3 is TGTGCCAGCAGTCGGGGACAGCTGATCTCTGGAAACACCATATATTTT. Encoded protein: CASSRGQLISGNTIYF.

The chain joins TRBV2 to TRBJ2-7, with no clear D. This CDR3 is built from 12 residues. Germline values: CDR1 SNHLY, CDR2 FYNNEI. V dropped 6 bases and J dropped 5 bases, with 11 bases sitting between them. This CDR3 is CASRLTSHEQYF. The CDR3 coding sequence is TGTGCCAGCAGACTGACATCCCACGAGCAGTACTTC.

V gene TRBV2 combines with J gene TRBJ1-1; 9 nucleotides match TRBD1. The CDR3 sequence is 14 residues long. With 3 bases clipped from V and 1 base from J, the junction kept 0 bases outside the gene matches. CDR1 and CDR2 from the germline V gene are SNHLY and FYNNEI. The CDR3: CASSEDRGNTEAFF. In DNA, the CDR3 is TGTGCCAGCAGTGAGGACAGGGGGAACACTGAAGCTTTCTTT.

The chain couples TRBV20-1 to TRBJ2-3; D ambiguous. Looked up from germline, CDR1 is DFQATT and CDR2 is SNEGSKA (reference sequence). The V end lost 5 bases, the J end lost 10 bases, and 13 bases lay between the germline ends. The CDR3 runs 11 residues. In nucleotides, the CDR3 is TGCAGTGCTGCCTTCTCCGGGTCGCAGTATTTT. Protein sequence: CSAAFSGSQYF.

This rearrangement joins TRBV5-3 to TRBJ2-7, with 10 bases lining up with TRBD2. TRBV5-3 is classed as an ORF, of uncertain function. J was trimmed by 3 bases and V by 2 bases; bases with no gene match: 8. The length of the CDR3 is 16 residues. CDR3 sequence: CARSLRLAGVHYEQYF. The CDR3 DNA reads TGTGCCAGAAGCTTAAGGCTAGCGGGAGTGCACTACGAGCAGTACTTC.

CDR3 residues: CASSQDWDSYEQYF. The CDR3, as DNA: TGTGCCAGCAGCCAAGATTGGGACAGCTACGAGCAGTACTTC. The chain has TRBV3-1 (or the pseudogene TRBV3-2) and TRBJ2-7; TRBD1 agrees at 7 bases. Germline lookup yields CDR1 LGHDT and CDR2 YNNKEL (reference sequence). This CDR3 comprises 14 residues. The V and J ends lost 0 bases and 3 bases, in that order; junction bases with no gene match: 2.

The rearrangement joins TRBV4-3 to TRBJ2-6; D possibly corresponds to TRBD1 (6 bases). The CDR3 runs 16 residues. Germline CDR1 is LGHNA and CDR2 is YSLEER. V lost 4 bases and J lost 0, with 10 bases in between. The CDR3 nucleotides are TGCGCCAGCAGCCGGGGGCAGAGCTCTGGGGCCAACGTCCTGACTTTC. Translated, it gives CASSRGQSSGANVLTF.

The CDR3 reads CASSVFHRGADTQYF. The CDR3 region has the DNA TGCGCCAGCAGTGTGTTTCACAGGGGGGCAGATACGCAGTATTTT. V gene TRBV10-2 combines with J gene TRBJ2-3; TRBD1 agrees at 8 bases. Germline V CDR1 and CDR2: WSHSY, SAAADI. V gave up 4 bases and J gave up 4 bases; unmatched junction bases: 7. CDR3 length: 15 amino acids.

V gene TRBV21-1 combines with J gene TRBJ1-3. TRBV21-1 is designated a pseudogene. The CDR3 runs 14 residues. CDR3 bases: TGTGCCAGCAGCAAAGATCGCTCTGGAAACACCATATATTTT. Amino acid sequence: CASSKDRSGNTIYF.

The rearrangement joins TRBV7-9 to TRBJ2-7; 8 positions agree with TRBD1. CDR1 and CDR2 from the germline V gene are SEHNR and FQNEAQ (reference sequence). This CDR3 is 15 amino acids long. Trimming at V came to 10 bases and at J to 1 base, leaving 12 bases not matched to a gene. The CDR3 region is CATERPGQESYEQYF. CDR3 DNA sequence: TGTGCCACCGAGCGACCGGGACAGGAATCCTACGAGCAGTACTTC.

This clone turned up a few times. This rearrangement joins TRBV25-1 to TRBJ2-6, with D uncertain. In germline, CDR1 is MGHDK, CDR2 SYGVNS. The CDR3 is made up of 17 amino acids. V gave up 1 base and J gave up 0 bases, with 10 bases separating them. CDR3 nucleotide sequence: TGTGCCAGCAGTGAATCACGCGAAAGCTCTGGGGCCAACGTCCTGACTTTC. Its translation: CASSESRESSGANVLTF.

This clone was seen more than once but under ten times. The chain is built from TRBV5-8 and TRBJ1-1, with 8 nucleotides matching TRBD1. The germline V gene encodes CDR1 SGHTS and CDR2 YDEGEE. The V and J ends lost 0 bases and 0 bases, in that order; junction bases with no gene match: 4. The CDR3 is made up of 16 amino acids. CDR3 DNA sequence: TGTGCCAGCAGCTTGGGGACAGGGTTTTTGAACACTGAAGCTTTCTTT. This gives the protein CASSLGTGFLNTEAFF.

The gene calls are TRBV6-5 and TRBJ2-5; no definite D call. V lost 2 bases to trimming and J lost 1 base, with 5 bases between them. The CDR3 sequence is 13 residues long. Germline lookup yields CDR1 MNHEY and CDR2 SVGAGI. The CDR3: CASSYGGQETQYF. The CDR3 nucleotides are TGTGCCAGCAGTTACGGCGGCCAAGAGACCCAGTACTTC.

CDR3 nucleotides: TGTGCCAGCAGCTTAGGGTCCGACAGGAACTCCTACGAGCAGTACTTC. Its translation is CASSLGSDRNSYEQYF. The chain combines TRBV7-2 with TRBJ2-7, with D perhaps matching TRBD1 (6 bases). With 1 base removed from V and 0 bases from J, the gap between germline ends came to 13 bases. Germline assignment: CDR1 SGHTA and CDR2 FQGNSA. The CDR3 loop spans 16 amino acids.

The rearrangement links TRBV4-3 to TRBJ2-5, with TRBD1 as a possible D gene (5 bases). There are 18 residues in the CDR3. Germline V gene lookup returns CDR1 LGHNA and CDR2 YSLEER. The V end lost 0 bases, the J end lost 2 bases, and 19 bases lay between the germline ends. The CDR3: CASSQEERPAGQQETQYF. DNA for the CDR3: TGCGCCAGCAGCCAAGAGGAGCGACCCGCAGGGCAACAAGAGACCCAGTACTTC.

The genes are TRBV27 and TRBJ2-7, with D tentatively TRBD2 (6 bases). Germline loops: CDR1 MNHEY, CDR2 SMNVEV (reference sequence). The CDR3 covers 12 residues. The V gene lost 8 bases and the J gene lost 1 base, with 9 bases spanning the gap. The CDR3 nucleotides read TGTGCCAGCCTGGGGAGGTCCTACGAGCAGTACTTC. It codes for CASLGRSYEQYF.

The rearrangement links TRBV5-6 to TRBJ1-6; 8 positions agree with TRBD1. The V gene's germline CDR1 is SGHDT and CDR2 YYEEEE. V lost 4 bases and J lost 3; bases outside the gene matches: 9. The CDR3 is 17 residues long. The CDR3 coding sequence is TGTGCCAGCAGCCGGAGACAGGGGAGGGACTATAATTCACCCCTCCACTTT. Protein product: CASSRRQGRDYNSPLHF.

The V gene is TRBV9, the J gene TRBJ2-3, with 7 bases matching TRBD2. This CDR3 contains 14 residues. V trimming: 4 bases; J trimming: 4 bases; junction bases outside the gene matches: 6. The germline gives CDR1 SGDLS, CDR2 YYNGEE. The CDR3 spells CASSSGGPADTQYF. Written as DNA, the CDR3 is TGTGCCAGCAGCTCGGGAGGTCCGGCAGATACGCAGTATTTT.

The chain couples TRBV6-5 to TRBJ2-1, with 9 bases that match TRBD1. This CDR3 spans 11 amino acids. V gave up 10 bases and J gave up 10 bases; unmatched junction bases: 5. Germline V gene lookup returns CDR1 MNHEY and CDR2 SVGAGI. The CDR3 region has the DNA TGTGCCACCCAAGACAGGGGGGAGCAGTTCTTC. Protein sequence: CATQDRGEQFF.

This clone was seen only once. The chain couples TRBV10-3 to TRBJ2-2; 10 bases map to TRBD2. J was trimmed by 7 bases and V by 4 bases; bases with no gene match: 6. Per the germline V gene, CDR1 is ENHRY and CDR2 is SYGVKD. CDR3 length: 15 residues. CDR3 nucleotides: TGTGCCATCAGTGGGACTAGCGGACTAATCGGGGAGCTGTTTTTT. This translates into CAISGTSGLIGELFF.